A single sample gave rise to the 2 T cell receptor beta chains below, sequenced in a study of shared clonotypes between healthy human individuals. Method: immunoSEQ multiplex PCR; TCRdb's copy keeps in-frame clones and lacks some. The sample holds about 2 million clones, over 85% seen once. It was CD45RO-negative cells, positively selected for CCR7, that made up naive CD8 cells, with terminally differentiated effector memory CD45RA+ cells excluded. Material: naive CD8+ T cells sorted from blood. Source of these receptors: a man aged 18-30 years in good health.

The J gene is TRBJ2-2, the V gene TRBV6-5, with 11 bases fitting TRBD2. Germline CDR1 and CDR2: MNHEY and SVGAGI. J was trimmed by 5 bases and V by 6 bases; bases with no gene match: 5. This CDR3 has 15 amino acids. CDR3 sequence: CASRTGLAETGELFF. The DNA for the CDR3 is TGTGCCAGCAGGACGGGACTAGCGGAAACCGGGGAGCTGTTTTTT.

V gene TRBV11-2 combines with J gene TRBJ2-7; 9 nucleotides agree with TRBD2. The CDR3 runs 16 residues. In germline, CDR1 is SGHAT, CDR2 FQNNGV. J was trimmed by 3 bases and V by 2 bases; bases with no gene match: 8. The CDR3 reads CASSLNPGTSFYEQYF. CDR3 nucleotide sequence: TGTGCCAGCAGCTTAAACCCCGGGACTAGCTTCTACGAGCAGTACTTC.